This TCR beta chain was identified in a study of shared clonotypes between healthy human individuals. In the study overall: CD4 naive cells filled three plates per donor, CD4 memory three, CD8 naive two and CD8 memory one.

General study results and limits: Shared clonotypes across all four donors exceeded non-shared ones in generation probability.

Details on this clone: The antigen is undetermined.

Germline V gene sequence: CDR1 KGHSH, CDR2 LQKENI. V lost 3 bases, J lost 1 base, and 10 bases stayed unmatched. The CDR3 runs to 18 residues. In the original analysis: From ImmunoSEQ came sequences covering only the junction and carrying no quality scores, so filtering differed. Profiled with immunoSEQ multiplex PCR; TCRdb holds only in-frame clones, not every one. D and trimming were read from the DNA, whereas the V and J calls and clone size are those reported in that table. The table shows 100,000 to 120,000 clones, with around two thirds occurring only once. This rearrangement joins TRBV18 to TRBJ1-3, with 9 bases lining up with TRBD1. This TCR came from a woman aged 30 to 39 in good health. The sequenced sample consisted of memory CD8+ T cells sorted from blood. The subset was: CD45RO+ cells pooled with CCR7-negative TemRA cells. In nucleotides, the CDR3 is TGTGCCAGCTCACCGGGGATAGGGACAGGGCGTTCTGGAAACACCATATATTTT. It encodes CASSPGIGTGRSGNTIYF.